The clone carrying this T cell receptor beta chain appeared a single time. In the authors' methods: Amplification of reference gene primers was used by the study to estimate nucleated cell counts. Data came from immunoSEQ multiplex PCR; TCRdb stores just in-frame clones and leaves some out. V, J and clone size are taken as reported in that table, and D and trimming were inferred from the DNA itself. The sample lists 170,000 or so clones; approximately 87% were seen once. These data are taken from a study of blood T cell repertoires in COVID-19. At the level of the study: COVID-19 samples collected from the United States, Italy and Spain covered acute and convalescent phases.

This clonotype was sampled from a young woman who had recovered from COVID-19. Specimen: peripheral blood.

The CDR3 sequence: CASSLGWGTGEADTQYF. As DNA, the CDR3 is TGCGCCAGCAGCCTGGGGTGGGGGACAGGGGAAGCAGATACGCAGTATTTT. The rearrangement joins TRBV5-1 to TRBJ2-3, with 10 bases lining up with TRBD1. The CDR3 runs to 17 residues. Germline trimming cut 4 bases from V and 4 bases from J; bases unmatched to any gene: 12. Germline V CDR1 and CDR2: SGHRS, YFSETQ.